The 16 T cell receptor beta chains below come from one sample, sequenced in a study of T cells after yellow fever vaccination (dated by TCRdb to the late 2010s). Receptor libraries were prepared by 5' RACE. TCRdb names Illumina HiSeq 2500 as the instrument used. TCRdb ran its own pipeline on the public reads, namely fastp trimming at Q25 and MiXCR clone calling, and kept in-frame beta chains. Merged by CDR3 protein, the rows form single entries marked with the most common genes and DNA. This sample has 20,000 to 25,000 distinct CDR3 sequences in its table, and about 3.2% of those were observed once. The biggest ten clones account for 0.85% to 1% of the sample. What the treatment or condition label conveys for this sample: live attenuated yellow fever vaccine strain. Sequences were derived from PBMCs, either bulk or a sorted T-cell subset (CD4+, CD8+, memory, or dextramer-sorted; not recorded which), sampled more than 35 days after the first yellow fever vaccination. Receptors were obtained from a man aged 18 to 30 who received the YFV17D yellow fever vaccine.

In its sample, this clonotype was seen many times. The CDR3: CASSGGAGGRGNTIYF. DNA of the CDR3: TGTGCCAGCAGCGGAGGGGCAGGGGGCCGTGGAAACACCATATATTTT. The chain employs TRBV7-9 and TRBJ1-3; TRBD1 matches at 8 bases. The CDR3 is made up of 16 amino acids. The V gene end was trimmed by 5 bases and the J gene end by 3 bases; junction bases not matched to a gene: 9. Germline V gives CDR1 SEHNR, CDR2 FQNEAQ (reference sequence).

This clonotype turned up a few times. The CDR3: CSVETSGGADTQYF. The CDR3 DNA is TGCAGCGTGGAGACTAGCGGGGGGGCAGATACGCAGTATTTT. This chain joins TRBV29-1 and TRBJ2-3, with TRBD2 identical over 14 bases. Germline CDR1 reads SQVTM; CDR2 reads ANQGSEA. The CDR3 has 14 amino acids. V was clipped by 6 bases and J by 4 bases; unmatched bases: 3.

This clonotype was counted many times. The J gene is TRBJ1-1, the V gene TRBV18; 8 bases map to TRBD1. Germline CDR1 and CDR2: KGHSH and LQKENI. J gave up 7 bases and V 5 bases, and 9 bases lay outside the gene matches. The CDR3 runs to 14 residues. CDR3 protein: CASSTADRGVEAFF. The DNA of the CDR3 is TGTGCCAGCTCAACCGCCGACAGGGGAGTTGAAGCTTTCTTT.

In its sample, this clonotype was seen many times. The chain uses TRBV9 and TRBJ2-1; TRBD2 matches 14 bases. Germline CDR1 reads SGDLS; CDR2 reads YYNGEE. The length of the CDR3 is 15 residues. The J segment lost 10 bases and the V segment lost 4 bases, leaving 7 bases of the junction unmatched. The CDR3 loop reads CASSPGLAGGAEQFF. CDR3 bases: TGTGCCAGCAGCCCCGGACTAGCGGGGGGAGCGGAGCAGTTCTTC.

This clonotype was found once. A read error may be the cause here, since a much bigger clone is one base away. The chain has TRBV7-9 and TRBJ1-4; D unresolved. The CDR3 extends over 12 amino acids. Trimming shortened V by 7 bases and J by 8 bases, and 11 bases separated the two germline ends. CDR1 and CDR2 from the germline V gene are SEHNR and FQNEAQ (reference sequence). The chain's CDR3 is CASTPYGEKLFF. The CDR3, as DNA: TGTGCCAGCACTCCCTACGGGGAAAAACTGTTTTTT.

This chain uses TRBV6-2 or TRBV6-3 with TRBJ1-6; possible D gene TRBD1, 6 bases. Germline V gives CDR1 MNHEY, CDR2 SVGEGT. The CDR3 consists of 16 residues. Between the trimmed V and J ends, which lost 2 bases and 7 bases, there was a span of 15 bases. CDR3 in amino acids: CASSYTRGEGNSPLHF. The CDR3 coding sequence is TGTGCCAGCAGTTACACCAGGGGCGAGGGAAATTCACCCCTCCACTTT.

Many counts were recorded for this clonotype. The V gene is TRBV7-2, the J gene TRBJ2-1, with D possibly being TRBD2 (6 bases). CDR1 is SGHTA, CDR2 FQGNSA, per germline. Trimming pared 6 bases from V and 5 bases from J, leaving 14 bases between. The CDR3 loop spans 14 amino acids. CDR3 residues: CASSPAGSHNEQFF. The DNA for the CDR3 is TGTGCCAGCAGTCCGGCGGGGTCCCACAATGAGCAGTTCTTC.

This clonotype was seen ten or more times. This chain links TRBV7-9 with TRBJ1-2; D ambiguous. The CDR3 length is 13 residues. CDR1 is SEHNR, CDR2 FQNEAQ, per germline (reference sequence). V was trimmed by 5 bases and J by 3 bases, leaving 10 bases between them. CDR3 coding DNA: TGTGCCAGCAGCCGCGGGCCCCACTATGGCTACACCTTC. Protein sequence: CASSRGPHYGYTF. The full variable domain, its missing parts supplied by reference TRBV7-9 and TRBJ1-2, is DTGVSQNPRHKITKRGQNVTFRCDPISEHNRLYWYRQTLGQGPEFLTYFQNEAQLEKSRLLSDRFSAERPKGSFSTLEIQRTEQGDSAMYLCASSRGPHYGYTFGSGTRLTVV.

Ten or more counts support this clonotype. Here the CDR3 DNA reads TGTGCCAGCAGCCAAAAAGGCGCCAACGTCCTGACTTTC. It is translated as CASSQKGANVLTF. The chain uses TRBV3-1 and TRBJ2-6, with D unclear. The CDR3 contains 13 residues. Germline V lookup: CDR1 LGHDT, CDR2 YNNKEL (reference sequence). Trimming stripped 2 bases from V and 7 bases from J, with 6 bases between.

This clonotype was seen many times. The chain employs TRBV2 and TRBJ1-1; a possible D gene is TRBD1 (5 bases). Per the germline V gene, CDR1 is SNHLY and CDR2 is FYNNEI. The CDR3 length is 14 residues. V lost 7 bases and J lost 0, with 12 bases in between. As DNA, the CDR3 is TGTGCCAGCACCGAAGACAGCCTGAACACTGAAGCTTTCTTT. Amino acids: CASTEDSLNTEAFF.

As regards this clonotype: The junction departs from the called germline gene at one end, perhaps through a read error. CDR3 residues: CTSSLVTSLMGNQPQHF. CDR3 in DNA: TGTACCAGCAGTTTAGTTACATCCCTAATGGGCAATCAGCCCCAGCATTTT. The V gene is TRBV3-1, the J gene TRBJ1-5; D is unclear. CDR3 size: 17 residues. Germline assignment: CDR1 LGHDT and CDR2 YNNKEL (reference sequence).

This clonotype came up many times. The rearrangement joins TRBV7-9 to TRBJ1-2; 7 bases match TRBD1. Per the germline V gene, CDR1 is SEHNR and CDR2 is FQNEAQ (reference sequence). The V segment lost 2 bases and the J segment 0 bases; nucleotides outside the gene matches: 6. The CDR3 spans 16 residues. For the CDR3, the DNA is TGTGCCAGCAGCTTACTAGGGGGCATGGCTAACTATGGCTACACCTTC. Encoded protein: CASSLLGGMANYGYTF.

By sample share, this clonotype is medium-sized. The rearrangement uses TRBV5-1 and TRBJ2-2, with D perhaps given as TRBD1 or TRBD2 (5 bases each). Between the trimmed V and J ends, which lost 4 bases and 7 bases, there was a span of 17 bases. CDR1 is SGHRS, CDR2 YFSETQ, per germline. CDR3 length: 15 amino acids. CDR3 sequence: CASSSTGTSGGELFF. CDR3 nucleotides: TGCGCCAGCAGCAGTACCGGGACCTCGGGCGGGGAGCTGTTTTTT.

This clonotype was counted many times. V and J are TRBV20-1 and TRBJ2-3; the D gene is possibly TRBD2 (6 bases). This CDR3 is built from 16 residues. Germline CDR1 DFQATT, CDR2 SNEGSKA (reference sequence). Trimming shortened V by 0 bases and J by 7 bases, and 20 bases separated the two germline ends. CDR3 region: CSARDRRGVHGYTQYF. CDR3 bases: TGCAGTGCTAGAGATAGGCGCGGGGTCCACGGGTATACGCAGTATTTT.

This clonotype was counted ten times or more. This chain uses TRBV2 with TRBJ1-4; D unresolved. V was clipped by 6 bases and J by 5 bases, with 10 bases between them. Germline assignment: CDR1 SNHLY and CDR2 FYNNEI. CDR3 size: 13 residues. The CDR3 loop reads CASSAPGNEKLFF. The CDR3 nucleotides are TGTGCCAGCAGCGCCCCGGGGAATGAAAAACTGTTTTTT.

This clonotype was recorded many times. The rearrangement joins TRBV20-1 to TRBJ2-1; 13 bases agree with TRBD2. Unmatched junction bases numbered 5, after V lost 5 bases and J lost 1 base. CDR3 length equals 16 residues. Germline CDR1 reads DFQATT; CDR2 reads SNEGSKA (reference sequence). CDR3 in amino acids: CSAYGLAGASYNEQFF. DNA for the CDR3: TGCAGTGCTTACGGACTAGCGGGGGCTTCCTACAATGAGCAGTTCTTC.